This TCR beta chain was documented in a study of cytomegalovirus exposure and HLA in healthy donors. Points on this clone: The antigen is not known.

Notes on the study in general: Some public TCRs appeared in many individuals, while most sequences were rare. For TCR beta chains, V- and J-gene trimming was later linked to a missense DCLRE1C variant. Some V segments, TRBV6-2 and TRBV6-3 among them, were indistinguishable and were therefore excluded.

V gave up 3 bases and J gave up 9 bases, with 15 bases separating them. This CDR3 comprises 15 residues. Germline loops: CDR1 MDHEN, CDR2 SYDVKM. PCR was performed using 60 Vbeta and 13 Jbeta primers. Assay: immunoSEQ multiplex PCR; the TCRdb copy retains only in-frame clones and omits some. The table shows roughly 130,000 clones, with about four fifths occurring only once. Sequencing input: PBMCs. This TCR derives from a male donor in good health and CMV-seropositive. The rearrangement links TRBV28 to TRBJ1-6; D call uncertain. The CDR3 spells CASSLGGGRVSPLHF. The CDR3 nucleotides read TGTGCCAGCAGTTTGGGCGGCGGGAGGGTTTCACCCCTCCACTTT.